This T cell receptor (beta chain) came from a study of technical replicates of blood from a handful of donors. The assay was immunoSEQ multiplex PCR, and TCRdb's table has in-frame clones only and misses some. Among 85,000 to 100,000 clones listed, 95% were seen once. This clone was observed a handful of times. Germline CDR1 and CDR2: MNHEY and SVGAGI. The CDR3 covers 14 residues. V shed 6 bases and J shed 0 bases, with 9 bases lying between them. The sequence derives from a human donor in good health. Sequenced input: T cells isolated from PBMCs. This sequence joins TRBV6-5 and TRBJ1-3; no clear D. CDR3 DNA: TGTGCCAGCAGGACGGAGAGCTCTGGAAACACCATATATTTT. Translation gives CASRTESSGNTIYF.